Listed below are T cell receptor beta chains from one sample, sequenced in a study of blood T cell repertoires in COVID-19. TCRdb's table, derived via immunoSEQ multiplex PCR, lists solely in-frame clones and lacks some. This table has around 700,000 clones, about nine tenths appearing once. Material: peripheral blood. The receptors come from a woman in her late teens or twenties with acute or convalescent COVID-19. The CDR3 runs from the conserved cysteine through the conserved F or W. The order of the fields is V gene, D gene, J gene, clone size, CDR3 protein, CDR3 DNA. The D gene is left open where the match is weak. A row's size may be missing; if present it is once, few, many or a size class.

v_gene: TRBV5-1
d_gene: NA
j_gene: TRBJ1-3
abundance: few
CDR3aa: CASSLARGKAGNTIYF
CDR3nt: TGCGCCAGCAGCTTAGCGCGAGGGAAGGCTGGAAACACCATATATTTT

v_gene: TRBV4-1
d_gene: TRBD1
j_gene: TRBJ1-3
abundance: NA
CDR3aa: CASSALLFRGRGNTIYF
CDR3nt: TGCGCCAGCAGCGCTCTTCTATTCAGGGGGCGAGGAAACACCATATATTTT

v_gene: TRBV6-2/TRBV6-3
d_gene: NA
j_gene: TRBJ1-2
abundance: NA
CDR3aa: CASSQGIAYGYTF
CDR3nt: TGTGCCAGCAGCCAGGGGATCGCCTATGGCTACACCTTC

v_gene: TRBV9
d_gene: NA
j_gene: TRBJ1-3
abundance: NA
CDR3aa: CASSVHPAGRGNTIYF
CDR3nt: TGTGCCAGCAGCGTACACCCTGCCGGGAGAGGAAACACCATATATTTT

v_gene: TRBV7-9
d_gene: NA
j_gene: TRBJ2-7
abundance: NA
CDR3aa: CASSSPPNYEQYF
CDR3nt: TGTGCCAGCAGTTCCCCCCCCAACTACGAGCAGTACTTC

v_gene: TRBV3-1/TRBV3-2
d_gene: TRBD1
j_gene: TRBJ1-2
abundance: NA
CDR3aa: CASSQDGGWTGTTPRYGYTF
CDR3nt: TGTGCCAGCAGCCAAGACGGGGGTTGGACAGGCACCACACCCCGATATGGCTACACCTTC

v_gene: TRBV5-1
d_gene: TRBD1
j_gene: TRBJ1-4
abundance: NA
CDR3aa: CASSSAGGLNEKLFF
CDR3nt: TGCGCCAGCAGCTCGGCAGGGGGCCTTAATGAAAAACTGTTTTTT

v_gene: TRBV27
d_gene: NA
j_gene: TRBJ2-3
abundance: NA
CDR3aa: CASSHTDTQYF
CDR3nt: TGTGCCAGCAGTCACACAGATACGCAGTATTTT

v_gene: TRBV2
d_gene: TRBD2
j_gene: TRBJ2-1
abundance: NA
CDR3aa: CASNELAGDEQFF
CDR3nt: TGTGCCAGCAATGAACTAGCGGGGGATGAGCAGTTCTTC

v_gene: TRBV9
d_gene: NA
j_gene: TRBJ1-5
abundance: few
CDR3aa: CASSVEGGYSQPQHF
CDR3nt: TGTGCCAGCAGCGTAGAGGGGGGGTACAGTCAGCCCCAGCATTTT

v_gene: TRBV19
d_gene: NA
j_gene: TRBJ1-1
abundance: NA
CDR3aa: CASSAGGTGEAFF
CDR3nt: TGTGCCAGTAGCGCCGGGGGGACCGGTGAAGCTTTCTTT

v_gene: TRBV29-1
d_gene: NA
j_gene: TRBJ1-2
abundance: NA
CDR3aa: CSVRPGQSYGYTF
CDR3nt: TGCAGCGTGAGACCGGGACAAAGCTATGGCTACACCTTC

v_gene: TRBV6-5
d_gene: TRBD1
j_gene: TRBJ1-1
abundance: NA
CDR3aa: CASRTTGTLNTEAFF
CDR3nt: TGTGCCAGCAGGACGACAGGGACCTTGAACACTGAAGCTTTCTTT

v_gene: TRBV9
d_gene: TRBD1
j_gene: TRBJ2-4
abundance: NA
CDR3aa: CASSPFGQGVAKNIQYF
CDR3nt: TGTGCCAGCAGCCCCTTCGGACAGGGTGTGGCCAAAAACATTCAGTACTTC

v_gene: TRBV4-1
d_gene: NA
j_gene: TRBJ2-6
abundance: NA
CDR3aa: CASSYRWRSSGANVLTF
CDR3nt: TGCGCCAGCAGTTACCGGTGGAGAAGCTCTGGGGCCAACGTCCTGACTTTC

v_gene: TRBV4-1
d_gene: NA
j_gene: TRBJ2-2
abundance: NA
CDR3aa: CASSHDTGFTGELFF
CDR3nt: TGCGCCAGCAGCCATGACACAGGGTTCACCGGGGAGCTGTTTTTT

v_gene: TRBV18
d_gene: NA
j_gene: TRBJ1-6
abundance: once
CDR3aa: CASSPPRRGGNSPLHF
CDR3nt: TGTGCCAGCTCACCCCCCCGGCGGGGTGGAAATTCACCCCTCCACTTT

v_gene: TRBV5-1
d_gene: NA
j_gene: TRBJ2-7
abundance: NA
CDR3aa: CASSFQGSYEQYF
CDR3nt: TGCGCCAGCAGCTTTCAGGGCTCCTACGAGCAGTACTTC

v_gene: TRBV3-1/TRBV3-2
d_gene: TRBD2
j_gene: TRBJ2-7
abundance: NA
CDR3aa: CASSPTSGFYEQYF
CDR3nt: TGTGCCAGCAGCCCCACTAGCGGATTCTACGAGCAGTACTTC

v_gene: TRBV5-1
d_gene: NA
j_gene: TRBJ2-3
abundance: NA
CDR3aa: CASSLMVSGSTDTQYF
CDR3nt: TGCGCCAGCAGCTTGATGGTCTCCGGGAGCACAGATACGCAGTATTTT

v_gene: TRBV29-1
d_gene: TRBD1
j_gene: TRBJ1-1
abundance: NA
CDR3aa: CSAAGQMNTEAFF
CDR3nt: TGCAGCGCCGCGGGACAGATGAACACTGAAGCTTTCTTT

v_gene: TRBV27
d_gene: TRBD1
j_gene: TRBJ1-6
abundance: once
CDR3aa: CASRPGTGGAGSYNSPLHF
CDR3nt: TGTGCCAGCAGACCCGGGACAGGGGGCGCGGGCTCCTATAATTCACCCCTCCACTTT

v_gene: TRBV3-1/TRBV3-2
d_gene: NA
j_gene: TRBJ1-5
abundance: NA
CDR3aa: CASSQLAGRGNQPQHF
CDR3nt: TGTGCCAGCAGCCAACTCGCGGGGAGAGGCAATCAGCCCCAGCATTTT

v_gene: TRBV6-1
d_gene: NA
j_gene: TRBJ1-2
abundance: NA
CDR3aa: CASSEALILLRGGPYGYTF
CDR3nt: TGTGCCAGCAGTGAAGCACTAATCCTGCTTAGAGGCGGTCCCTATGGCTACACCTTC

v_gene: TRBV3-1/TRBV3-2
d_gene: TRBD1
j_gene: TRBJ1-1
abundance: NA
CDR3aa: CASTAVGTGGLATEAFF
CDR3nt: TGTGCCAGCACTGCAGTCGGGACAGGGGGGCTTGCCACTGAAGCTTTCTTT

v_gene: TRBV3-1/TRBV3-2
d_gene: NA
j_gene: TRBJ1-4
abundance: once
CDR3aa: CASRARQARPRNEKLFF
CDR3nt: TGTGCCAGCCGAGCTCGACAGGCTCGACCCCGGAATGAAAAACTGTTTTTT

v_gene: TRBV6-2/TRBV6-3
d_gene: TRBD1
j_gene: TRBJ2-7
abundance: once
CDR3aa: CASSYPPGQSSYEQYF
CDR3nt: TGTGCCAGCAGTTACCCTCCGGGACAGAGCTCCTACGAGCAGTACTTC

v_gene: TRBV18
d_gene: TRBD1
j_gene: TRBJ2-1
abundance: NA
CDR3aa: CASSPQGADLWFF
CDR3nt: TGTGCCAGCTCACCACAGGGGGCCGATCTGTGGTTCTTC

v_gene: TRBV4-1
d_gene: NA
j_gene: TRBJ1-6
abundance: NA
CDR3aa: CASSPSGGKKDNSPLHF
CDR3nt: TGCGCCAGCAGCCCTTCCGGAGGGAAGAAGGATAATTCACCCCTCCACTTT

v_gene: TRBV6-5
d_gene: NA
j_gene: TRBJ1-2
abundance: NA
CDR3aa: CASSYSGDSYYGYTF
CDR3nt: TGTGCCAGCAGTTACTCGGGGGACTCCTACTATGGCTACACCTTC

v_gene: TRBV28
d_gene: TRBD1
j_gene: TRBJ1-2
abundance: NA
CDR3aa: CASSGPGTGYGYTF
CDR3nt: TGTGCCAGCAGTGGCCCTGGGACAGGATATGGCTACACCTTC

v_gene: TRBV7-2
d_gene: NA
j_gene: TRBJ2-1
abundance: NA
CDR3aa: CASSILGGAARVYNEQFF
CDR3nt: TGTGCCAGCAGCATTTTGGGGGGGGCCGCCCGCGTCTACAATGAGCAGTTCTTC

v_gene: TRBV7-3
d_gene: TRBD2
j_gene: TRBJ2-1
abundance: NA
CDR3aa: CASSLGLAADEQFF
CDR3nt: TGTGCCAGCAGCTTAGGACTAGCGGCGGATGAGCAGTTCTTC

v_gene: TRBV19
d_gene: NA
j_gene: TRBJ1-2
abundance: NA
CDR3aa: CASSMQPWRGYTF
CDR3nt: TGTGCCAGTAGTATGCAGCCCTGGAGGGGCTACACCTTC

v_gene: TRBV19
d_gene: NA
j_gene: TRBJ2-7
abundance: NA
CDR3aa: CASSQGLIYEQYF
CDR3nt: TGTGCCAGTAGTCAGGGACTGATCTACGAGCAGTACTTC

v_gene: TRBV12-3/TRBV12-4
d_gene: TRBD1
j_gene: TRBJ1-1
abundance: NA
CDR3aa: CASRGQGTTEAFF
CDR3nt: TGTGCCAGCAGGGGACAGGGGACCACTGAAGCTTTCTTT

v_gene: TRBV6-2/TRBV6-3
d_gene: NA
j_gene: TRBJ1-2
abundance: NA
CDR3aa: CASSYKGHAAYGYTF
CDR3nt: TGTGCCAGCAGTTACAAGGGACATGCCGCCTATGGCTACACCTTC

v_gene: TRBV4-1
d_gene: TRBD1
j_gene: TRBJ2-7
abundance: NA
CDR3aa: CASSQEGDRGYEQYF
CDR3nt: TGCGCCAGCAGCCAAGAGGGGGACAGGGGTTACGAGCAGTACTTC

v_gene: TRBV11-2
d_gene: TRBD1
j_gene: TRBJ1-2
abundance: NA
CDR3aa: CASSLVVTGGRGYTF
CDR3nt: TGTGCCAGCAGCTTAGTTGTGACAGGGGGTCGTGGCTACACCTTC

v_gene: TRBV6-5
d_gene: TRBD1
j_gene: TRBJ1-1
abundance: NA
CDR3aa: CASSQGQRDTEAFF
CDR3nt: TGTGCCAGCAGTCAGGGACAGAGGGACACTGAAGCTTTCTTT

v_gene: TRBV7-9
d_gene: NA
j_gene: TRBJ2-7
abundance: NA
CDR3aa: CASSLGQYEQYF
CDR3nt: TGTGCCAGCAGCTTAGGACAGTACGAGCAGTACTTC

v_gene: TRBV7-9
d_gene: NA
j_gene: TRBJ1-5
abundance: NA
CDR3aa: CASSLSQGMGNQPQHF
CDR3nt: TGTGCCAGCAGCTTATCTCAGGGTATGGGCAATCAGCCCCAGCATTTT

v_gene: TRBV5-6
d_gene: NA
j_gene: TRBJ1-1
abundance: few
CDR3aa: CASSGGAGVRNTEAFF
CDR3nt: TGTGCCAGCAGTGGGGGGGCAGGAGTAAGAAACACTGAAGCTTTCTTT